Detailed here is one T cell receptor beta chain. In the source study's methods: Amplified reference gene primers provided the basis for estimating nucleated cell counts. The protocol was immunoSEQ multiplex PCR, while the TCRdb copy is restricted to in-frame clones and leaves out a portion. V, J and clone size are those of that table, while D and trimming were read from the DNA. The sample yields some 170,000 clones, 82% seen once. The CDR3 is made up of 13 amino acids. Germline V gives CDR1 ENHRY, CDR2 SYGVKD. Trimming at V came to 8 bases and at J to 4 bases, leaving 6 bases not matched to a gene. This sample is part of a study of blood T cell repertoires in COVID-19. Looking at the study overall: Samples representing acute and convalescent COVID-19 were sourced from the United States, Italy and Spain. Sample material is recorded as cDNA or gDNA derived from T cells, B-cell-depleted T cells, or PBMCs.

The source is a woman in her 70s with acute or convalescent COVID-19. The specimen sequenced was peripheral blood. The rearrangement uses TRBV10-3 and TRBJ2-5; TRBD1 matches 8 bases. In DNA form, the CDR3 reads TGTGCCATCCGAGGACAGGGTGGAGAGACCCAGTACTTC. As protein: CAIRGQGGETQYF.